These T cell receptor beta chains were read from a single sample in a study of blood T cell repertoires in COVID-19. Generated by immunoSEQ multiplex PCR, the TCRdb table keeps only in-frame clones and is missing some. Here the sample spans about 480,000 clones, more than 70% being singletons. Sequenced sample: peripheral blood. These receptors came from a woman aged 50 to 60 with COVID-19, enrolled during active disease. Both conserved end residues are part of each CDR3. D genes are given only for firm matches. Clone size is given for some rows only: seen once, a few or many times, or a class if the clone is expanded.

cdr3_nt: TGCGCCAGCAGGGGACATCACGGACCCGGCTACACCTTC
cdr3_aa: CASRGHHGPGYTF
clone_size: NA
v_call: TRBV23-1
d_call: NA
j_call: TRBJ1-2

cdr3_nt: TGTGCCAGCAGTGTGCGGGCATCGGGCGGCTACACCTTC
cdr3_aa: CASSVRASGGYTF
clone_size: NA
v_call: TRBV2
d_call: NA
j_call: TRBJ1-2

cdr3_nt: TGCGCCAGCAGCGCATACCTCGGGTCTTACACTGAAGCTTTCTTT
cdr3_aa: CASSAYLGSYTEAFF
clone_size: NA
v_call: TRBV5-1
d_call: NA
j_call: TRBJ1-1

cdr3_nt: TGTGCCAGCAGCACATTTTTGGCAACTAATGAAAAACTGTTTTTT
cdr3_aa: CASSTFLATNEKLFF
clone_size: once
v_call: TRBV2
d_call: NA
j_call: TRBJ1-4

cdr3_nt: TGTGCCAGCAGCTTAGATGAGGGGGTCGGGGAGCTGTTTTTT
cdr3_aa: CASSLDEGVGELFF
clone_size: NA
v_call: TRBV5-4
d_call: NA
j_call: TRBJ2-2

cdr3_nt: TGTGCCAGCAGCGATCGGGTGAGAAATTACGAGCAGTACTTC
cdr3_aa: CASSDRVRNYEQYF
clone_size: once
v_call: TRBV6-5
d_call: NA
j_call: TRBJ2-7

cdr3_nt: TGTGCCAGAAGCCTTCCTTATCAATTTGGGACACCATACTACGAGCAGTACTTC
cdr3_aa: CARSLPYQFGTPYYEQYF
clone_size: NA
v_call: TRBV5-3
d_call: NA
j_call: TRBJ2-7

cdr3_nt: TGTGCCAGCAGCAAAGTGAGGTCCCGGGACACATATGGAGAGGCCTATGGCTACACCTTC
cdr3_aa: CASSKVRSRDTYGEAYGYTF
clone_size: NA
v_call: TRBV21-1
d_call: NA
j_call: TRBJ1-2

cdr3_nt: TGTGCCAGCAATCCGGGGATAGAGAACACCGGGGAGCTGTTTTTT
cdr3_aa: CASNPGIENTGELFF
clone_size: NA
v_call: TRBV6-5
d_call: NA
j_call: TRBJ2-2

cdr3_nt: TGTGCCAGCAGTACCGGGACAGTCCCCTACAATGAGCAGTTCTTC
cdr3_aa: CASSTGTVPYNEQFF
clone_size: NA
v_call: TRBV6-5
d_call: TRBD1
j_call: TRBJ2-1

cdr3_nt: TGTGCCAGCAGCTTAATACAGGGCTACGAGCAGTACTTC
cdr3_aa: CASSLIQGYEQYF
clone_size: few
v_call: TRBV7-9
d_call: NA
j_call: TRBJ2-7

cdr3_nt: TGTGCCAGCAGCCAAGATGCGAGAGGATACCGACAAGAGACCCAGTACTTC
cdr3_aa: CASSQDARGYRQETQYF
clone_size: NA
v_call: TRBV3-1/TRBV3-2
d_call: NA
j_call: TRBJ2-5

cdr3_nt: TGCGCCAGCAGCTCCCGACAGGGGGCCGATTCACCCCTCCACTTT
cdr3_aa: CASSSRQGADSPLHF
clone_size: NA
v_call: TRBV5-1
d_call: TRBD1
j_call: TRBJ1-6

cdr3_nt: TGTGCCGCGGGGACAGGGGTCTACGAGCAGTACTTC
cdr3_aa: CAAGTGVYEQYF
clone_size: NA
v_call: TRBV10-3
d_call: TRBD1
j_call: TRBJ2-7

cdr3_nt: TGTGCCAGCAGTGAAGCGACAGGGGTGGGGGAGCAGTACTTC
cdr3_aa: CASSEATGVGEQYF
clone_size: NA
v_call: TRBV2
d_call: TRBD1
j_call: TRBJ2-7

cdr3_nt: TGTGCCAGCAGTTTATCTCCAGCTAACTATGGCTACACCTTC
cdr3_aa: CASSLSPANYGYTF
clone_size: NA
v_call: TRBV27
d_call: NA
j_call: TRBJ1-2

cdr3_nt: TGTGCCAGCAGCGTAGCTACTGGACAGGGGGCGGGAAACACCGGGGAGCTGTTTTTT
cdr3_aa: CASSVATGQGAGNTGELFF
clone_size: NA
v_call: TRBV9
d_call: TRBD1
j_call: TRBJ2-2

cdr3_nt: TGTGCCAGCAGTTACCGGCAGGGGGAAGCTTTCTTT
cdr3_aa: CASSYRQGEAFF
clone_size: once
v_call: TRBV6-5
d_call: NA
j_call: TRBJ1-1

cdr3_nt: TGTGCCAGCAGCTTTGGACAGGGAAGCTATGGCTACACCTTC
cdr3_aa: CASSFGQGSYGYTF
clone_size: NA
v_call: TRBV5-4
d_call: TRBD1
j_call: TRBJ1-2

cdr3_nt: TGTGCCAGCCAGGACAGGCGCTCCTACGAGCAGTACTTC
cdr3_aa: CASQDRRSYEQYF
clone_size: NA
v_call: TRBV2
d_call: TRBD1
j_call: TRBJ2-7

cdr3_nt: TGTGCCAGTAGCGGGGGGGGAGATACGCAGTATTTT
cdr3_aa: CASSGGGDTQYF
clone_size: NA
v_call: TRBV19
d_call: TRBD2
j_call: TRBJ2-3

cdr3_nt: TGTGCCAGCAGAGGACAGGGGGTCGACGGGGCCAACGTCCTGACTTTC
cdr3_aa: CASRGQGVDGANVLTF
clone_size: NA
v_call: TRBV2
d_call: TRBD1
j_call: TRBJ2-6

cdr3_nt: TGCGCCAGCAGCCAAGCAACCGGCGAGCAGTACTTC
cdr3_aa: CASSQATGEQYF
clone_size: NA
v_call: TRBV4-1
d_call: NA
j_call: TRBJ2-7

cdr3_nt: TGTGCCTGGAGTGCGGACAGGGGAGGCCAGCCCCAGCATTTT
cdr3_aa: CAWSADRGGQPQHF
clone_size: NA
v_call: TRBV30
d_call: TRBD1
j_call: TRBJ1-5

cdr3_nt: TGTGCCAGCAGCTCGCTACCGGGACAGGGAGGCACTGAAGCTTTCTTT
cdr3_aa: CASSSLPGQGGTEAFF
clone_size: NA
v_call: TRBV5-4
d_call: TRBD1
j_call: TRBJ1-1

cdr3_nt: TGTGCCAGCAGCTCGGGGACAGGCTACGAGCAGTACTTC
cdr3_aa: CASSSGTGYEQYF
clone_size: NA
v_call: TRBV11-2
d_call: TRBD1
j_call: TRBJ2-7

cdr3_nt: TGTGCCAGCATGCCCTCACGGAACTATGGCTACACCTTC
cdr3_aa: CASMPSRNYGYTF
clone_size: NA
v_call: TRBV2
d_call: NA
j_call: TRBJ1-2

cdr3_nt: TGTGCCAGCCCGAGGGAGAGGTCGAACACTGAAGCTTTCTTT
cdr3_aa: CASPRERSNTEAFF
clone_size: NA
v_call: TRBV27
d_call: NA
j_call: TRBJ1-1

cdr3_nt: TGTGCCAGCAGCCAAGATGGAGATGACGCGACTAGCGGGGTCACAGATACGCAGTATTTT
cdr3_aa: CASSQDGDDATSGVTDTQYF
clone_size: NA
v_call: TRBV4-2
d_call: TRBD2
j_call: TRBJ2-3

cdr3_nt: TGTGCCAGCAGCTTGGAGAGGGTCACCGGGGAGCTGTTTTTT
cdr3_aa: CASSLERVTGELFF
clone_size: few
v_call: TRBV5-6
d_call: NA
j_call: TRBJ2-2

cdr3_nt: TGCAGCGTTGGATGGGACAGGACCAACTATGGCTACACCTTC
cdr3_aa: CSVGWDRTNYGYTF
clone_size: NA
v_call: TRBV29-1
d_call: TRBD1
j_call: TRBJ1-2

cdr3_nt: TGTGCCAGCAGCCCCTCTCTGACAGGGAAGCATGGCTACACCTTC
cdr3_aa: CASSPSLTGKHGYTF
clone_size: NA
v_call: TRBV28
d_call: TRBD1
j_call: TRBJ1-2

cdr3_nt: TGTGCCTGGAGTGGAGGCTATGGCTACACCTTC
cdr3_aa: CAWSGGYGYTF
clone_size: NA
v_call: TRBV30
d_call: NA
j_call: TRBJ1-2

cdr3_nt: TGTGCCAGCGGGTACAGGGGAGGCTACACCTTC
cdr3_aa: CASGYRGGYTF
clone_size: NA
v_call: TRBV12-3/TRBV12-4
d_call: TRBD1
j_call: TRBJ1-2

cdr3_nt: TGTGCCAGTAGAACAGGACCCACTGAAGCTTTCTTT
cdr3_aa: CASRTGPTEAFF
clone_size: NA
v_call: TRBV19
d_call: NA
j_call: TRBJ1-1

cdr3_nt: TGTGCCAGTAGTTCCCGGACACTTGAAAACACTGAAGCTTTCTTT
cdr3_aa: CASSSRTLENTEAFF
clone_size: NA
v_call: TRBV19
d_call: NA
j_call: TRBJ1-1

cdr3_nt: TGTGCCAGCAGCTACACCCCACAGGGGGCGGATGCTGAAGCTTTCTTT
cdr3_aa: CASSYTPQGADAEAFF
clone_size: NA
v_call: TRBV11-2
d_call: TRBD1
j_call: TRBJ1-1

cdr3_nt: TGTGCCTGGAGTCCTGGGGGGAATCAGCCCCAGCATTTT
cdr3_aa: CAWSPGGNQPQHF
clone_size: NA
v_call: TRBV30
d_call: NA
j_call: TRBJ1-5

cdr3_nt: TGCGCCAGCAGCTTGGAAGCGACGAACACCGGGGAGCTGTTTTTT
cdr3_aa: CASSLEATNTGELFF
clone_size: NA
v_call: TRBV5-1
d_call: NA
j_call: TRBJ2-2

cdr3_nt: TGTGCCAGCAGCTCGTTACTAGTAGGTGAGCAGTACTTC
cdr3_aa: CASSSLLVGEQYF
clone_size: few
v_call: TRBV5-5
d_call: NA
j_call: TRBJ2-7

cdr3_nt: TGTGCCAGCAGTTACTCTGGGGGCACAGTTGACACTGAAGCTTTCTTT
cdr3_aa: CASSYSGGTVDTEAFF
clone_size: many
v_call: TRBV6-6
d_call: NA
j_call: TRBJ1-1

cdr3_nt: TGTGCCAGCAGCCCCCTGGGCAGGGGGGTCGTAGAAGCTTTCTTT
cdr3_aa: CASSPLGRGVVEAFF
clone_size: NA
v_call: TRBV11-2
d_call: TRBD1
j_call: TRBJ1-1

cdr3_nt: TGTGCCAGCAGCTTGGATCCAGGCGTCTACACCGGGGAGCTGTTTTTT
cdr3_aa: CASSLDPGVYTGELFF
clone_size: NA
v_call: TRBV5-4
d_call: NA
j_call: TRBJ2-2

cdr3_nt: TGTGCCAGCAGTGTGGCAGGGGATGGCTACACCTTC
cdr3_aa: CASSVAGDGYTF
clone_size: NA
v_call: TRBV25-1
d_call: NA
j_call: TRBJ1-2

cdr3_nt: TGTGCCAGCAGTGTAAGGGGTAACACTGAAGCTTTCTTT
cdr3_aa: CASSVRGNTEAFF
clone_size: NA
v_call: TRBV6-4
d_call: NA
j_call: TRBJ1-1

cdr3_nt: TGTGCCAGCAGTCGGCAGGATCAGAACACTGAAGCTTTCTTT
cdr3_aa: CASSRQDQNTEAFF
clone_size: NA
v_call: TRBV6-5
d_call: NA
j_call: TRBJ1-1

cdr3_nt: TGTGCCTGGGAACAGTCGGGGGGAAACACCATATATTTT
cdr3_aa: CAWEQSGGNTIYF
clone_size: NA
v_call: TRBV30
d_call: NA
j_call: TRBJ1-3

cdr3_nt: TGTGCCTGGAGTAATGGGGGCGATTGGAATCAGCCCCAGCATTTT
cdr3_aa: CAWSNGGDWNQPQHF
clone_size: NA
v_call: TRBV30
d_call: NA
j_call: TRBJ1-5

cdr3_nt: TGTGCCAGCGACACTAGCGGCGGCACAGATACGCAGTATTTT
cdr3_aa: CASDTSGGTDTQYF
clone_size: NA
v_call: TRBV5-4
d_call: TRBD2
j_call: TRBJ2-3

cdr3_nt: TGTGCCACCAGTCAACCGGGACTAGCGGGGATCGATGAGCAGTTCTTC
cdr3_aa: CATSQPGLAGIDEQFF
clone_size: NA
v_call: TRBV24-1
d_call: TRBD2
j_call: TRBJ2-1

cdr3_nt: TGTGCCAGCAGCCCGGACTGGAACTATGGCTACACCTTC
cdr3_aa: CASSPDWNYGYTF
clone_size: NA
v_call: TRBV7-8
d_call: NA
j_call: TRBJ1-2

cdr3_nt: TGTGCCTGGAAAGGAGTTCCCGCTAACTATGGCTACACCTTC
cdr3_aa: CAWKGVPANYGYTF
clone_size: once
v_call: TRBV30
d_call: NA
j_call: TRBJ1-2

cdr3_nt: TGTGCCAGCAGCAAACTAGCGGCACCGACCTACGAGCAGTACTTC
cdr3_aa: CASSKLAAPTYEQYF
clone_size: NA
v_call: TRBV21-1
d_call: NA
j_call: TRBJ2-7

cdr3_nt: TGTGCCAGTAGTCCACGGGACTCCACGGTTGAGCAGTTCTTC
cdr3_aa: CASSPRDSTVEQFF
clone_size: NA
v_call: TRBV19
d_call: NA
j_call: TRBJ2-1

cdr3_nt: TGCAGCGTTCTTTTAGATGGACAGGGCACAAGGGGCTACACCTTC
cdr3_aa: CSVLLDGQGTRGYTF
clone_size: NA
v_call: TRBV29-1
d_call: TRBD1
j_call: TRBJ1-2

cdr3_nt: TGTGCCAGCAGTCCCAGCGGGGGTGGCGGGGAGCTGTTTTTT
cdr3_aa: CASSPSGGGGELFF
clone_size: NA
v_call: TRBV9
d_call: TRBD2
j_call: TRBJ2-2